These 30 T cell receptor beta chains were all obtained from the same sample, sequenced in a study of beta chain features in type 1 diabetes. The entirety of the isolated RNA underwent reverse transcription, so expressed TCRB transcripts were sequenced. The method was immunoSEQ multiplex PCR; TCRdb's version includes in-frame clones alone and lacks a portion of them. The table shows about 160,000 clones, with roughly 8% occurring only once. The sample consisted of central memory CD4+ T cells from blood. These receptors originate from a man aged 18 to 29 in good health.

The rearrangement uses TRBV7-2 and TRBJ1-3, with TRBD1 matching over 11 bases. CDR1 and CDR2 from the germline V gene are SGHTA and FQGNSA. Unmatched junction bases numbered 9, after V lost 5 bases and J lost 0 bases. The CDR3 loop spans 18 amino acids. The CDR3 spells CASSKMVGTGGSGNTIYF. CDR3 bases: TGTGCCAGCAGCAAGATGGTAGGGACAGGGGGCTCTGGAAACACCATATATTTT.

This clone appeared a few times. Relative to the germline gene, one junction end is altered; a read error may explain this. The chain links TRBV6-6 to TRBJ2-1, with D possibly TRBD2 on 6 matching bases. The CDR3 runs to 14 residues. Looked up from germline, CDR1 is MNHNY and CDR2 is SVGAGI (reference sequence). DNA of the CDR3: TGTGCCAGCAGTTACCGGGACTCCTCCAATGAGCAGTTCTTC. It translates to CASSYRDSSNEQFF.

This clone has more than one count but fewer than ten. This sequence joins TRBV7-9 and TRBJ2-2, with TRBD1 matching over 7 bases. The length of the CDR3 is 16 residues. The germline V gene has CDR1 SEHNR and CDR2 FQNEAQ (reference sequence). J gave up 2 bases and V 6 bases, and 9 bases lay outside the gene matches. CDR3 residues: CASRIGTARNTGELFF. The DNA of the CDR3 is TGTGCCAGCAGGATCGGGACAGCCCGAAACACCGGGGAGCTGTTTTTT.

The rearrangement joins TRBV7-3 to TRBJ2-1, with a tentative D call TRBD1 (6 bases). With 2 bases removed from V and 7 bases from J, the gap between germline ends came to 9 bases. Germline assignment: CDR1 SGHTA and CDR2 FQGTGA. The CDR3 spans 13 residues. CDR3 sequence reads: CASSLLQGNEQFF. The CDR3 region has the DNA TGTGCCAGCAGCTTATTACAGGGTAATGAGCAGTTCTTC.

This clone was seen a few times. V and J are TRBV5-6 and TRBJ2-5; 7 bases align to TRBD1. The CDR3 has 14 residues. In germline, CDR1 is SGHDT, CDR2 YYEEEE. Germline trimming cut 4 bases from V and 4 bases from J; bases unmatched to any gene: 7. The CDR3 loop is CASSTGQLGETQYF. The CDR3 DNA is TGTGCCAGCAGCACGGGACAGCTGGGAGAGACCCAGTACTTC. The full variable domain, completed using reference TRBV5-6 and TRBJ2-5, is DAGVTQSPTHLIKTRGQQVTLRCSPKSGHDTVSWYQQALGQGPQFIFQYYEEEERQRGNFPDRFSGHQFPNYSSELNVNALLLGDSALYLCASSTGQLGETQYFGPGTRLLVL.

This clone was seen more than once but under ten times. The genes are TRBV4-2 and TRBJ2-5; 9 bases are shared with TRBD2. Germline CDR1 LGHNA, CDR2 YNFKEQ. The CDR3 consists of 17 residues. The V gene end was trimmed by 5 bases and the J gene end by 3 bases; junction bases not matched to a gene: 13. This chain's CDR3 is CASSSRTSEGGEETQYF. Here the CDR3 DNA reads TGTGCCAGCAGCTCCCGGACTAGCGAGGGCGGGGAAGAGACCCAGTACTTC.

The chain joins TRBV15 to TRBJ1-1; the D gene is possibly TRBD1 (6 bases). The germline V gene encodes CDR1 LNHNV and CDR2 YYDKDF (reference sequence). CDR3 length: 13 residues. V lost 6 bases and J 0 bases, leaving 8 bases between the germline ends. The DNA for the CDR3 is TGTGCCACCAGTGGACAGTTGAACACTGAAGCTTTCTTT. It yields the protein CATSGQLNTEAFF.

This clone turned up a few times. The chain is built from TRBV7-2 and TRBJ1-1; D is unresolved. Germline V gene data show CDR1 as SGHTA and CDR2 as FQGNSA. Trimming stripped 1 base from V and 3 bases from J, with 9 bases between. The CDR3 totals 14 residues. This CDR3 is CASSLGNTYTEAFF. The CDR3 bases are TGTGCCAGCAGCTTAGGAAACACCTACACTGAAGCTTTCTTT. Variable domain in full (rest from reference TRBV7-2 and TRBJ1-1): GAGVSQSPSNKVTEKGKDVELRCDPISGHTALYWYRQSLGQGLEFLIYFQGNSAPDKSGLPSDRFSAERTGGSVSTLTIQRTQQEDSAVYLCASSLGNTYTEAFFGQGTRLTVV.

The chain employs TRBV5-6 and TRBJ2-2, with 7 nucleotides matching TRBD2. V gave up 4 bases and J gave up 6 bases; unmatched junction bases: 6. This CDR3 comprises 14 residues. The V gene's germline CDR1 is SGHDT and CDR2 YYEEEE. The CDR3, as DNA: TGTGCCAGCAGCCCCGGCGGGGGTCCCGGGGAGCTGTTTTTT. This codes for CASSPGGGPGELFF.

The sample holds a few counts of this clone. This chain uses TRBV28 with TRBJ1-5; D ambiguous. The CDR3 loop spans 14 amino acids. CDR1 is MDHEN, CDR2 SYDVKM, per germline. Deletions cut 2 bases from V and 6 bases from J, with 11 bases between. CDR3 bases: TGTGCCAGCAGTTTAGAGGGTTTTGGTCAGCCCCAGCATTTT. Protein product: CASSLEGFGQPQHF.

The chain is built from TRBV7-2 and TRBJ1-2, with 7 bases fitting TRBD1. This CDR3 region has 16 residues. Looked up from germline, CDR1 is SGHTA and CDR2 is FQGNSA. Trimming cost V 2 bases and J 7 bases; bases outside gene matches: 13. In nucleotides, the CDR3 is TGTGCCAGCAGCTTATTTCTTCTGACAGGGAGTGTTGGCTACACCTTC. Its translation: CASSLFLLTGSVGYTF.

This clone was seen more than once but under ten times. The rearrangement uses TRBV9 and TRBJ1-1; D might be TRBD1 (6 bases). Trimming took 4 bases from V and 6 from J, leaving 19 bases between them. The CDR3 length is 15 residues. Per germline, CDR1 SGDLS and CDR2 YYNGEE. For the CDR3, the DNA is TGTGCCAGCAGCCCTCAATCTACAGGGCTCGCTGAAGCTTTCTTT. Protein: CASSPQSTGLAEAFF.

This clone occurred a few times. The J gene is TRBJ1-3, the V gene TRBV5-8, with 7 bases aligning to TRBD1. The V gene's germline CDR1 is SGHTS and CDR2 YDEGEE. The CDR3 extends over 16 amino acids. Trimming cost V 2 bases and J 0 bases; bases outside gene matches: 5. The CDR3 protein is CASSFPQGSSGNTIYF. The CDR3 region has the DNA TGTGCCAGCAGCTTCCCACAGGGGAGCTCTGGAAACACCATATATTTT.

This clone showed up many times. This sequence joins TRBV10-3 and TRBJ2-7; TRBD2 matches at 8 bases. The CDR3 runs to 16 residues. Germline V gene data show CDR1 as ENHRY and CDR2 as SYGVKD. J gave up 3 bases and V 5 bases, and 12 bases lay outside the gene matches. The CDR3 DNA follows: TGTGCCATCAGTACCGGGACTAGTTCCTTCAGCTACGAGCAGTACTTC. It encodes CAISTGTSSFSYEQYF.

In DNA, the CDR3 is TGTGCCAGCAGTACCACCTCGACAGGGGAGGGCACTGAAGCTTTCTTT. This translates into CASSTTSTGEGTEAFF. V is TRBV6-6 and J is TRBJ1-1, with TRBD1 matching over 8 bases. V shed 5 bases, J shed 4 bases, and the junction held 12 bases outside the gene matches. CDR1 is MNHNY and CDR2 is SVGAGI in the germline V gene (reference sequence). The CDR3 has 16 amino acids.

This clone was seen more than once but under ten times. The chain couples TRBV7-3 to TRBJ1-1, with TRBD1 as a possible D gene (5 bases). V lost 6 bases and J 10 bases, leaving 21 bases between the germline ends. The length of the CDR3 is 14 residues. CDR1 and CDR2 from the germline V gene are SGHTA and FQGTGA. The CDR3 loop is CASSPHRDGGRAFF. The CDR3 DNA reads TGTGCCAGCAGTCCCCACCGGGACGGAGGGAGAGCTTTCTTT. The variable domain in full, with the rest retrieved from reference TRBV7-3 and TRBJ1-1, is GAGVSQTPSNKVTEKGKYVELRCDPISGHTALYWYRQSLGQGPEFLIYFQGTGAADDSGLPNDRFFAVRPEGSVSTLKIQRTERGDSAVYLCASSPHRDGGRAFFGQGTRLTVV.

In its sample, this clone was seen a few times. The chain is built from TRBV7-2 and TRBJ2-5; 8 nucleotides agree with TRBD2. V dropped 5 bases and J dropped 2; count of bases not matched to a gene: 13. This CDR3 has 17 residues. Germline assignment: CDR1 SGHTA and CDR2 FQGNSA. CDR3 loop: CASSAVGGGSAQETQYF. The CDR3 bases are TGTGCCAGCAGCGCTGTCGGGGGGGGGTCAGCGCAAGAGACCCAGTACTTC.

This clone was picked up a small number of times. The chain links TRBV18 to TRBJ2-2; tentatively, D is TRBD1 (6 bases). The V gene lost 4 bases and the J gene lost 6 bases, with 18 bases spanning the gap. This CDR3 contains 16 residues. Per germline, CDR1 KGHSH and CDR2 LQKENI. The CDR3 DNA sequence: TGTGCCAGCTCACGCGGTATACACCAGGGGTCCGGGGAGCTGTTTTTT. Translating gives CASSRGIHQGSGELFF.

This clone was detected only a few times. The genes are TRBV6-6 and TRBJ2-2; 7 nucleotides line up with TRBD2. There are 16 residues in the CDR3. The ends lost 5 bases at V and 3 bases at J; junction bases unmatched: 9. Germline V CDR1 and CDR2: MNHNY, SVGAGI (reference sequence). The CDR3 is CASSPSPSGYTGELFF. The CDR3 coding sequence is TGTGCCAGCAGTCCATCCCCTAGCGGATACACCGGGGAGCTGTTTTTT.

This clone came up many times. V and J are TRBV18 and TRBJ2-7; no reliable D call. There are 13 residues in the CDR3. The V end was cut by 1 base, the J end by 6 bases, with 10 bases between. Germline values: CDR1 KGHSH, CDR2 LQKENI. This CDR3 is CASSPQAQAEQYF. CDR3 nucleotide sequence: TGTGCCAGCTCACCACAGGCTCAGGCCGAGCAGTACTTC.

This clone has more than one count but fewer than ten. The rearrangement links TRBV19 to TRBJ1-1; D is undetermined. This CDR3 spans 13 amino acids. The V gene lost 7 bases and the J gene lost 1 base, with 10 bases spanning the gap. From germline, CDR1 is LNHDA and CDR2 SQIVND (reference sequence). CDR3 sequence (DNA): TGTGCCAGTACCCAAGGGAGGAACACTGAAGCTTTCTTT. It specifies CASTQGRNTEAFF. Full variable domain (remainder filled in from reference TRBV19 and TRBJ1-1): DGGITQSPKYLFRKEGQNVTLSCEQNLNHDAMYWYRQDPGQGLRLIYYSQIVNDFQKGDIAEGYSVSREKKESFPLTVTSAQKNPTAFYLCASTQGRNTEAFFGQGTRLTVV.

In its sample, this clone was seen a few times. This chain uses TRBV18 with TRBJ2-3, with D hard to call. The CDR3 contains 15 residues. The V gene's germline CDR1 is KGHSH and CDR2 LQKENI. V lost 4 bases, J lost 0 bases, and 11 bases lay in between. CDR3 bases: TGTGCCAGCTCACTTGCACAAATCAGCACAGATACGCAGTATTTT. Protein: CASSLAQISTDTQYF. Combining the CDR3 with reference TRBV18 and TRBJ2-3 gives the whole variable domain NAGVMQNPRHLVRRRGQEARLRCSPMKGHSHVYWYRQLPEEGLKFMVYLQKENIIDESGMPKERFSAEFPKEGPSILRIQQVVRGDSAAYFCASSLAQISTDTQYFGPGTRLTVL.

This chain connects TRBV9 to TRBJ1-2, with D possibly matching TRBD1 (5 bases). Trimming shortened V by 0 bases and J by 0 bases, and 12 bases separated the two germline ends. The CDR3 has 16 amino acids. Looked up from germline, CDR1 is SGDLS and CDR2 is YYNGEE. CDR3 coding DNA: TGTGCCAGCAGCGTAGGAAGGAGGGGTACTAACTATGGCTACACCTTC. Protein sequence: CASSVGRRGTNYGYTF.

This clone showed up just a few times. The chain combines TRBV7-2 with TRBJ1-5; D ambiguous. CDR1 SGHTA and CDR2 FQGNSA come from the germline V gene. Trimming pared 5 bases from V and 6 bases from J, leaving 17 bases between. This CDR3 is built from 15 residues. The chain's CDR3 is CASSPLGLGLQPQHF. CDR3 nucleotides: TGTGCCAGCAGCCCTTTAGGACTGGGCCTTCAGCCCCAGCATTTT.

This clone was found a few times. Germline is not matched at one junction end, which may reflect a read error. The chain employs TRBV7-7 and TRBJ2-2; TRBD1 matches at 10 bases. CDR1 and CDR2 (germline): SSHAT, FNYEAQ (reference sequence). The CDR3 consists of 15 residues. The CDR3 reads CASSFDRGPTGELFF. In DNA, the CDR3 is TGTGCTAGCAGTTTCGACAGGGGGCCAACCGGGGAGCTGTTTTTT.

This clone was counted only a few times. This chain connects TRBV19 to TRBJ2-1; TRBD2 is a possible D gene (7 bases). Germline values: CDR1 LNHDA, CDR2 SQIVND (reference sequence). Trimming took off 2 bases at V and 1 base at J, with 12 bases between the two ends. The CDR3 totals 16 residues. The CDR3 DNA reads TGTGCCAGTAGTATACCCCGGGGGGCATCCTACAATGAGCAGTTCTTC. The encoded protein is CASSIPRGASYNEQFF.

This clone was counted only a few times. J is TRBJ1-5 and V is TRBV28, with D possibly matching TRBD1 (5 bases). The CDR3 is 15 residues long. CDR1 is MDHEN and CDR2 is SYDVKM in the germline V gene. V was pared by 5 bases and J by 4 bases, with 15 bases between. CDR3 nucleotide sequence: TGTGCCAGCAGTCCGCGCCCCCAGGGTAATCAGCCCCAGCATTTT. Its translation: CASSPRPQGNQPQHF.

A note on this clone: The same CDR3 also results from other DNA sequences found in this sample. The chain recombines TRBV7-9 with TRBJ2-5; 10 nucleotides agree with TRBD2. The germline gives CDR1 SEHNR, CDR2 FQNEAQ (reference sequence). This CDR3 comprises 15 residues. The V gene end was trimmed by 5 bases and the J gene end by 2 bases; junction bases not matched to a gene: 5. The CDR3 DNA follows: TGTGCCAGCAGCAAAGGACTAGCGGATCAAGAGACCCAGTACTTC. Protein: CASSKGLADQETQYF.

This clone has just a few counts. In DNA form, the CDR3 reads TGTGCCAGCAGTTTGAAGAGGGACACTGAAGCTTTCTTT. As protein: CASSLKRDTEAFF. V usage is TRBV27 and J usage is TRBJ1-1; D gene ambiguous. From germline, CDR1 is MNHEY and CDR2 SMNVEV (reference sequence). Trimming removed 3 bases at V and 3 bases at J, with 8 bases between. The CDR3 is 13 residues long.

This clone was seen a handful of times. The chain joins TRBV14 to TRBJ2-7, with D perhaps TRBD1 (5 bases). CDR3 length: 17 amino acids. Trimming stripped 4 bases from V and 0 bases from J, with 19 bases between. Per the germline V gene, CDR1 is SGHDN and CDR2 is FVKESK. The CDR3 sequence: CASSPRPLGPSSYEQYF. The DNA for the CDR3 is TGTGCCAGCAGCCCCCGCCCGTTGGGGCCGAGCTCCTACGAGCAGTACTTC.